The T cell receptor (beta chain) under discussion was sequenced for a study of CD8+CD57+ T cells in acquired aplastic anemia. As for the study in general: Sorted CD4+ and CD8+ cells yielded DNA averaging around 3.2 ug. About 11 million reads, on average, were obtained for CD4+ cells from healthy donors.

A note on this clonotype: Antigen specificity is unknown.

General study points: There were over 25 CD8+ CDR3 sequences that occurred in both patients and controls. Between the patient and control groups, CD8+ Simpson's diversity did not differ significantly.

The study profiled TCR beta VDJ and CDR3 using genomic DNA as template. TCRdb ran MiXCR on the reads and lists one entry per CDR3 protein. This sample carries approximately 380,000 distinct CDR3 sequences, under 80% of them seen once, and the ten largest clones take 4%. The CDR3 is 15 residues long. Trimming took off 1 base at V and 7 bases at J, with 16 bases between the two ends. Germline-derived CDR1 and CDR2 are SGHTA and FQGNSA. Sequences were obtained from sorted CD4+, CD8+, or CD8+CD57+ T cells (not recorded which) from PBMCs. This clonotype was obtained from a human donor in good health, serving as a control. The chain is built from TRBV7-2 and TRBJ2-5; D possibly corresponds to TRBD2 (7 bases). The CDR3 sequence is CASSLEEGGVMTQYF. In nucleotides, the CDR3 is TGTGCCAGCAGCTTAGAGGAGGGGGGGGTGATGACCCAGTACTTC.